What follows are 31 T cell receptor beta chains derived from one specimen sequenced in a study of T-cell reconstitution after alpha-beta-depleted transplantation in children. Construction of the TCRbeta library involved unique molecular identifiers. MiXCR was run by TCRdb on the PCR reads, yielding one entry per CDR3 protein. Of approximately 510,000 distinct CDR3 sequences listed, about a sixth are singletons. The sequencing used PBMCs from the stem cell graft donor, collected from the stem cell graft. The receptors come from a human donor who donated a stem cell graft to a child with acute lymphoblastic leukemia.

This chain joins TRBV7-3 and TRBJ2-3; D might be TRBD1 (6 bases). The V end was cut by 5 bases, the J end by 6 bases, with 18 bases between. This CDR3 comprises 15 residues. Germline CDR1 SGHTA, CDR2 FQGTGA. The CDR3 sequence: CASSPTGFLMDTQYF. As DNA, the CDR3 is TGTGCCAGCAGCCCAACAGGGTTCCTAATGGATACGCAGTATTTT.

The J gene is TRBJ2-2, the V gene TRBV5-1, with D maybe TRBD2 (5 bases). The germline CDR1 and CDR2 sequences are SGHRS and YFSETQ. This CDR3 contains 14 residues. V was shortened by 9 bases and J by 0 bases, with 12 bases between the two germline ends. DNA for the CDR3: TGCGCCACCCGAGCCGGGACGAACACCGGGGAGCTGTTTTTT. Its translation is CATRAGTNTGELFF.

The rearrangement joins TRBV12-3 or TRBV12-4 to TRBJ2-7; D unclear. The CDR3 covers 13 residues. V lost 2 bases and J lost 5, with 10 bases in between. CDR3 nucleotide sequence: TGTGCCAGCAGTTTACTAGAAAACCACGAGCAGTACTTC. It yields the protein CASSLLENHEQYF.

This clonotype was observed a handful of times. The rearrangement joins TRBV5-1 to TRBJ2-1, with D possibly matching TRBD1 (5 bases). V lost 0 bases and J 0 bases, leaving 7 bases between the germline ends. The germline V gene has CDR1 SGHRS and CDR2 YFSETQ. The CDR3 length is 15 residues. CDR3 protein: CASSLEQGSYNEQFF. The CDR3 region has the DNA TGCGCCAGCAGCTTGGAGCAGGGCTCCTACAATGAGCAGTTCTTC. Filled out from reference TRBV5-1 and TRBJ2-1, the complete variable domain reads KAGVTQTPRYLIKTRGQQVTLSCSPISGHRSVSWYQQTPGQGLQFLFEYFSETQRNKGNFPGRFSGRQFSNSRSEMNVSTLELGDSALYLCASSLEQGSYNEQFFGPGTRLTVL.

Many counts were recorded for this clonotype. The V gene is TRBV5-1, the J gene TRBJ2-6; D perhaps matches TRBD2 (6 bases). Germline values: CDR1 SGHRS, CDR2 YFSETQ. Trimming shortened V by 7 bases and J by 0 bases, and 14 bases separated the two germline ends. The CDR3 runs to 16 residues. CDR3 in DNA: TGCGCCAGCCGGGGACTCCTGGGCTCTGGGGCCAACGTCCTGACTTTC. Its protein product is CASRGLLGSGANVLTF. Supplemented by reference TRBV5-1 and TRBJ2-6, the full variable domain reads KAGVTQTPRYLIKTRGQQVTLSCSPISGHRSVSWYQQTPGQGLQFLFEYFSETQRNKGNFPGRFSGRQFSNSRSEMNVSTLELGDSALYLCASRGLLGSGANVLTFGAGSRLTVL.

The CDR3 coding sequence is TGTGCCAGCTCGGGCGCCGGGGAGCTGTTTTTT. It codes for CASSGAGELFF. The rearrangement joins TRBV18 to TRBJ2-2; no clear D. This CDR3 has 11 amino acids. The V and J ends lost 6 bases and 6 bases respectively, with 5 bases between them. Per germline, CDR1 KGHSH and CDR2 LQKENI.

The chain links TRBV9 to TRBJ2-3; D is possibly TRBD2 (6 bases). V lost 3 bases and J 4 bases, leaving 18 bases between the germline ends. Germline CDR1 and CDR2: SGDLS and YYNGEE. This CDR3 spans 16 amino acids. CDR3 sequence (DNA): TGTGCCAGCAGCGGTCTCGGGGGAGATATGGCAGATACGCAGTATTTT. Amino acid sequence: CASSGLGGDMADTQYF.

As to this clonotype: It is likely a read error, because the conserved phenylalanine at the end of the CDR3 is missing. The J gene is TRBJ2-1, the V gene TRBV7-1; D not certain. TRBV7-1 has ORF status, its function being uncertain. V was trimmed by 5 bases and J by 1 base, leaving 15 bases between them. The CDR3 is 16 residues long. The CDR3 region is CASSASTRGSYNEQFL. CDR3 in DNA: TGTGCCAGCAGCGCGTCGACTCGCGGATCCTACAATGAGCAGTTCTTG.

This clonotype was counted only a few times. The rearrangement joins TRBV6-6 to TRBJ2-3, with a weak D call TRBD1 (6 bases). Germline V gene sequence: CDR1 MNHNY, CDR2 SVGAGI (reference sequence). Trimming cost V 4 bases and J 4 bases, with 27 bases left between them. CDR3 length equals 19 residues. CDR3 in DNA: TGTGCCAGCAGTTTCAGGGGCGTCCCGGGACACCCAAGGGCAGATACGCAGTATTTT. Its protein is CASSFRGVPGHPRADTQYF.

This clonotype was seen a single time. The CDR3 region has the DNA TGCGCCAGCAGCTTAAGGAGGGCCAACACCGGGGAGCTGTTTTTT. This encodes CASSLRRANTGELFF. This chain joins TRBV5-1 and TRBJ2-2, with a possible D match to TRBD2 (6 bases). V was cut by 2 bases and J by 2 bases, with 10 bases left in between. Germline loops: CDR1 SGHRS, CDR2 YFSETQ. The CDR3 runs to 15 residues.

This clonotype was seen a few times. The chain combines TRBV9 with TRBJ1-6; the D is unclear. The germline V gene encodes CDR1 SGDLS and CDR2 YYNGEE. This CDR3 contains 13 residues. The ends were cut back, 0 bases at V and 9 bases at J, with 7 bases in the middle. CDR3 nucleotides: TGTGCCAGCAGCGTAGGAGGCACTTCACCCCTCCACTTT. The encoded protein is CASSVGGTSPLHF.

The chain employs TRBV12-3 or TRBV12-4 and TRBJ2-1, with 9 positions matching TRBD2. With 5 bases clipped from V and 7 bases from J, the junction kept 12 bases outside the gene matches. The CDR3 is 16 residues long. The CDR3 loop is CASSPPGAGGGNEQFF. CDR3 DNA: TGTGCCAGCAGTCCGCCGGGGGCGGGAGGGGGTAATGAGCAGTTCTTC.

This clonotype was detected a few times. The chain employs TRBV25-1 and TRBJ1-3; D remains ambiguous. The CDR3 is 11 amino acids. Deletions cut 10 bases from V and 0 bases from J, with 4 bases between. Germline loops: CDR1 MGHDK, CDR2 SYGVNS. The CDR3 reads CATTSGNTIYF. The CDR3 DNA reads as TGTGCCACCACCTCTGGAAACACCATATATTTT.

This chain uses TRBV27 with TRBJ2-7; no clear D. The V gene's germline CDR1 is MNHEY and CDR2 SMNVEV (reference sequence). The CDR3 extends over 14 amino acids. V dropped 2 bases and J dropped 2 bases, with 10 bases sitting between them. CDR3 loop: CASSLKLPAYEQYF. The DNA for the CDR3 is TGTGCCAGCAGTTTAAAACTACCCGCCTACGAGCAGTACTTC.

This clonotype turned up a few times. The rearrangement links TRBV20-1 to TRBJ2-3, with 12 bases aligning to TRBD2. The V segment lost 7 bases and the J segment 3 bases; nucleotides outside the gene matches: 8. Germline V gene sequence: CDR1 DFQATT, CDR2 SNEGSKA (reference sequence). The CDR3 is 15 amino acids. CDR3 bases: TGCAGTGTCATGCTCCTAGCGGGAGGGACAGATACGCAGTATTTT. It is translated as CSVMLLAGGTDTQYF.

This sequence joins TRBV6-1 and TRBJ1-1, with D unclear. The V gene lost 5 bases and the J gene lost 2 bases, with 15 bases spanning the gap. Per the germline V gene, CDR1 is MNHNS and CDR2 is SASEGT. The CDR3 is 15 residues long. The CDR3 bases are TGTGCCAGCAGTCCTTTAATGGGGAGCAACACTGAAGCTTTCTTT. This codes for CASSPLMGSNTEAFF.

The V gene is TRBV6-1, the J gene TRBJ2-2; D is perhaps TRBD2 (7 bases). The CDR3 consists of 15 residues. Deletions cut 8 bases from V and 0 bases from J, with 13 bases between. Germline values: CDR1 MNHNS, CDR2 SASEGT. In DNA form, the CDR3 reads TGTGCCAGCCGCTGGGGGGGCGCGAACACCGGGGAGCTGTTTTTT. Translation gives CASRWGGANTGELFF.

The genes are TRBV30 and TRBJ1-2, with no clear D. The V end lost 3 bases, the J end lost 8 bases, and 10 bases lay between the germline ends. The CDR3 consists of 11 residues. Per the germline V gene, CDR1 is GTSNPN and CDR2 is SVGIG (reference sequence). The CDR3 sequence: CAWRGWEGYTF. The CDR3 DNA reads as TGTGCCTGGAGGGGATGGGAGGGCTACACCTTC.

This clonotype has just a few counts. The chain's CDR3 is CSVEERGYTF. CDR3 in DNA: TGCAGCGTTGAGGAGCGGGGCTACACCTTC. This chain uses TRBV29-1 with TRBJ1-2; no definite D call. Germline-derived CDR1 and CDR2 are SQVTM and ANQGSEA. V was clipped by 3 bases and J by 8 bases, with 7 bases between them. The CDR3 sequence is 10 residues long.

The CDR3 nucleotides read TGTGCCAGCAGTGACAGGGGGCGCGCCGGGGCCAACGTCCTGACTTTC. Protein sequence: CASSDRGRAGANVLTF. This chain connects TRBV2 to TRBJ2-6; 8 bases agree with TRBD1. The CDR3 totals 16 residues. V lost 3 bases, J lost 4 bases, and 5 bases stayed unmatched. Per the germline V gene, CDR1 is SNHLY and CDR2 is FYNNEI.

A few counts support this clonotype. For the CDR3, the DNA is TGTGCCAGCAGTGAAACAGCCATGAACACTGAAGCTTTCTTT. Its translation: CASSETAMNTEAFF. This chain connects TRBV2 to TRBJ1-1; D is uncertain. Trimming stripped 2 bases from V and 0 bases from J, with 7 bases between. CDR1 and CDR2 from the germline V gene are SNHLY and FYNNEI. The length of the CDR3 is 14 residues. Drawing the rest from reference TRBV2 and TRBJ1-1, the complete variable domain is EPEVTQTPSHQVTQMGQEVILRCVPISNHLYFYWYRQILGQKVEFLVSFYNNEISEKSEIFDDQFSVERPDGSNFTLKIRSTKLEDSAMYFCASSETAMNTEAFFGQGTRLTVV.

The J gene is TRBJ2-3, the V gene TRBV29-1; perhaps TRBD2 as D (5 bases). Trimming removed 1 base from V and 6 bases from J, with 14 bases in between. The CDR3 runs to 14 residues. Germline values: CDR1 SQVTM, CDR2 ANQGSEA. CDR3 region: CSVEGGWDRDTQYF. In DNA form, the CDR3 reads TGCAGCGTTGAAGGAGGGTGGGATCGCGATACGCAGTATTTT.

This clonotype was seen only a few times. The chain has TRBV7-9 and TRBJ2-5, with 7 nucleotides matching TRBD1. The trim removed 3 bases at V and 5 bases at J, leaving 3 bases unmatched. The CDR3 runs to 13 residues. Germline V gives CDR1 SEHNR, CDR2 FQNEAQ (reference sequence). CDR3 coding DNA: TGTGCCAGCAGCTTGACAGGGTCGGAGACCCAGTACTTC. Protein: CASSLTGSETQYF. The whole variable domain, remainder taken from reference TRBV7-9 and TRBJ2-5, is DTGVSQNPRHKITKRGQNVTFRCDPISEHNRLYWYRQTLGQGPEFLTYFQNEAQLEKSRLLSDRFSAERPKGSFSTLEIQRTEQGDSAMYLCASSLTGSETQYFGPGTRLLVL.

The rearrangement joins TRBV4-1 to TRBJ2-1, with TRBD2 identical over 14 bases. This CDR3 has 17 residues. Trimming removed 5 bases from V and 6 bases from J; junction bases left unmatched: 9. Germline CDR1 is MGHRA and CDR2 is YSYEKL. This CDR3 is CASSGTSGSLGGNEQFF. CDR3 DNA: TGCGCCAGCAGCGGGACTAGCGGGAGCTTGGGGGGCAATGAGCAGTTCTTC.

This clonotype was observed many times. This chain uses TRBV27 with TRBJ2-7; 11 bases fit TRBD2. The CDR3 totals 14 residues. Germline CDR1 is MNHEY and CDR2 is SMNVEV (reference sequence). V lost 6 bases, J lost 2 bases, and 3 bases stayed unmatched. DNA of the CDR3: TGTGCCAGCAGATTAGCGGGAGGGACCTACGAGCAGTACTTC. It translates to CASRLAGGTYEQYF.

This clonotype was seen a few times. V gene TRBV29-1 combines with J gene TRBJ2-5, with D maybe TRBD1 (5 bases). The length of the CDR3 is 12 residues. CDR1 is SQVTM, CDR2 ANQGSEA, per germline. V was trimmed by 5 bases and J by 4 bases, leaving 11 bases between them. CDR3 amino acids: CSVYGAGETQYF. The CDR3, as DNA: TGCAGCGTTTATGGGGCAGGAGAGACCCAGTACTTC.

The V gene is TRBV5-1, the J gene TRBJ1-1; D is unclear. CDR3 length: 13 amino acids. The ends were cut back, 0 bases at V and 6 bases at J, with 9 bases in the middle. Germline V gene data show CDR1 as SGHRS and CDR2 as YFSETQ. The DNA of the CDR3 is TGCGCCAGCAGCTTGGGGGAGATCGCTGAAGCTTTCTTT. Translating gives CASSLGEIAEAFF.

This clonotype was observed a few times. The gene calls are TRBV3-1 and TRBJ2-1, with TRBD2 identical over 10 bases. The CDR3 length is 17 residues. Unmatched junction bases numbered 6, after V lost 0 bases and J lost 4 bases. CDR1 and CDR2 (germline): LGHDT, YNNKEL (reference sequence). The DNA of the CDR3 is TGTGCCAGCAGCCAAGATCCGAGACTAGCGGGTTACAATGAGCAGTTCTTC. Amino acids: CASSQDPRLAGYNEQFF.

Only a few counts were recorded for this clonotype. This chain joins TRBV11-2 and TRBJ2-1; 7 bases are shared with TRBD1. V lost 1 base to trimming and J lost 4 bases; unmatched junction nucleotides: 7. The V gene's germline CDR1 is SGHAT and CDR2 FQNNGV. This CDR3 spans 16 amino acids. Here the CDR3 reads CASSLVRGRGYNEQFF. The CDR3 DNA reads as TGTGCCAGCAGCTTAGTTCGAGGCAGGGGGTACAATGAGCAGTTCTTC.

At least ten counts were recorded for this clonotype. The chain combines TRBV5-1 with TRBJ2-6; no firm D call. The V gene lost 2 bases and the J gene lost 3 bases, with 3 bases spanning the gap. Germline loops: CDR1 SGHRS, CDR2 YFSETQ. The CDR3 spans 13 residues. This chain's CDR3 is CASSFGGANVLTF. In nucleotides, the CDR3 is TGCGCCAGCAGCTTCGGTGGGGCCAACGTCCTGACTTTC.

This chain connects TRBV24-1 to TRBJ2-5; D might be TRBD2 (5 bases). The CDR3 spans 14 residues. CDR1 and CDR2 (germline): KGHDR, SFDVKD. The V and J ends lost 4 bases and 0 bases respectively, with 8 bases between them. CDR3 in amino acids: CATSETGNQETQYF. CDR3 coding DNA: TGTGCCACCAGTGAGACCGGGAACCAAGAGACCCAGTACTTC.